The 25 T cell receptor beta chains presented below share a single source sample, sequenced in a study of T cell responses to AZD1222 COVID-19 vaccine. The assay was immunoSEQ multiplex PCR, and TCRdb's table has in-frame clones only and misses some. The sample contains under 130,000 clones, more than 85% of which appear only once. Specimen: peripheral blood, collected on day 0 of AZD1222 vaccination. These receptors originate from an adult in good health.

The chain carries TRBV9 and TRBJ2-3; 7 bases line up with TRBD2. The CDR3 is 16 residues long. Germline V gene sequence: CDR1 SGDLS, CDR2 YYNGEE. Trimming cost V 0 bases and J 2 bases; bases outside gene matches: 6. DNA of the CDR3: TGTGCCAGCAGCGTAGCGGGAGGCCCCCCCACAGATACGCAGTATTTT. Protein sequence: CASSVAGGPPTDTQYF. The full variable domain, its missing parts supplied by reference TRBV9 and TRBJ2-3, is DSGVTQTPKHLITATGQRVTLRCSPRSGDLSVYWYQQSLDQGLQFLIQYYNGEERAKGNILERFSAQQFPDLHSELNLSSLELGDSALYFCASSVAGGPPTDTQYFGPGTRLTVL.

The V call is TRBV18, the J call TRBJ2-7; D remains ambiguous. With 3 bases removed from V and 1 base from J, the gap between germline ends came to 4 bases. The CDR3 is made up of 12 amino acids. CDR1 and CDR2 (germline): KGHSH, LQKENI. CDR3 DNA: TGTGCCAGCTCACCCACGTCCTACGAGCAGTACTTC. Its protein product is CASSPTSYEQYF.

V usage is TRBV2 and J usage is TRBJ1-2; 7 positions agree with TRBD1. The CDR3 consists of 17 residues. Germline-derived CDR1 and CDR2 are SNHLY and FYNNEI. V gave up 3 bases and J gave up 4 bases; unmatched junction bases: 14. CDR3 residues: CASSDLPDRAGVYGYTF. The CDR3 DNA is TGTGCCAGCAGTGATCTTCCCGACAGGGCTGGTGTCTATGGCTACACCTTC.

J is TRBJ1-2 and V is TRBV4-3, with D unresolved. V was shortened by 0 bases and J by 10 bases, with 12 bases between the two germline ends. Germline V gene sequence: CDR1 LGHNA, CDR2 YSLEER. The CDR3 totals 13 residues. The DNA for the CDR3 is TGCGCCAGCAGCCAAGAACGGGAGGAGGACTACACCTTC. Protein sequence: CASSQEREEDYTF.

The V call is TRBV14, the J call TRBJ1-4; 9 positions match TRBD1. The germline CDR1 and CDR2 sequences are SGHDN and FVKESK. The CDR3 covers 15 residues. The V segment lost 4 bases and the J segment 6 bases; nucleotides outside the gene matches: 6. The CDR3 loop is CASSPGQGTYEKLFF. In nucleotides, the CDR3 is TGTGCCAGCAGCCCGGGACAGGGAACCTATGAAAAACTGTTTTTT.

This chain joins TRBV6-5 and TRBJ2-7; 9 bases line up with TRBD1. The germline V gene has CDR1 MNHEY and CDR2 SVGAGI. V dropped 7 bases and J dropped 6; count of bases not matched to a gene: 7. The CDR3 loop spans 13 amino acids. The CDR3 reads CASTLGQGGEQYF. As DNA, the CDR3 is TGTGCCAGCACCTTGGGACAGGGCGGCGAGCAGTACTTC.

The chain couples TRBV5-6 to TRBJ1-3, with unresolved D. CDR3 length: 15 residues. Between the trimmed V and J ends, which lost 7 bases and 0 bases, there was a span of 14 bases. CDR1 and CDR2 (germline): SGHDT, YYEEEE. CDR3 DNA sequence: TGTGCCAGCTTTTATACGGGGTTCTCTGGAAACACCATATATTTT. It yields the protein CASFYTGFSGNTIYF.

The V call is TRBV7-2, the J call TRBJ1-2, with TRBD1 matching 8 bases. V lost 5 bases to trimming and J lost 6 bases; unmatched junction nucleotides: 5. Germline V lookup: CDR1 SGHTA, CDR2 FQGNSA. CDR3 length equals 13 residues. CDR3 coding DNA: TGTGCCAGCAGCCGGACAGGGTGGGATGGCTACACCTTC. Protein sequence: CASSRTGWDGYTF.

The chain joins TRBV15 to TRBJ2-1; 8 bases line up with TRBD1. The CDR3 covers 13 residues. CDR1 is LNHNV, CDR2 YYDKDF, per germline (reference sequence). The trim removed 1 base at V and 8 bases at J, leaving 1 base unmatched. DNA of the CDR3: TGTGCCACCAGCAGAGCAGGGGGCGATGAGCAGTTCTTC. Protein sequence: CATSRAGGDEQFF.

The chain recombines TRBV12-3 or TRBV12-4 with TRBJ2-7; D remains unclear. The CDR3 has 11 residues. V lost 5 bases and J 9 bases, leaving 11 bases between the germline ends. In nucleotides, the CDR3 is TGTGCCAGCAGTCCCTCCTTTCGGCAGTACTTC. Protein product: CASSPSFRQYF.

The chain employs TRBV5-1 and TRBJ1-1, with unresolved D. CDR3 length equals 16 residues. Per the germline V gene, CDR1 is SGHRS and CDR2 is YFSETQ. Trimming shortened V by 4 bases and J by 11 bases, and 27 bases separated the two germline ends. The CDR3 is CASSLLTGVTPGGAFF. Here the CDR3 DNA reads TGCGCCAGCAGCCTTTTAACGGGTGTCACCCCAGGAGGGGCTTTCTTT.

CDR3 coding DNA: TGTGCCAGCAGCCAACTCCACAGGGGGCGTATCACAGATACGCAGTATTTT. Amino acids: CASSQLHRGRITDTQYF. The V call is TRBV7-3, the J call TRBJ2-3; 9 nucleotides agree with TRBD1. V lost 5 bases and J lost 2; bases outside the gene matches: 11. This CDR3 contains 17 residues. CDR1 and CDR2 (germline): SGHTA, FQGTGA.

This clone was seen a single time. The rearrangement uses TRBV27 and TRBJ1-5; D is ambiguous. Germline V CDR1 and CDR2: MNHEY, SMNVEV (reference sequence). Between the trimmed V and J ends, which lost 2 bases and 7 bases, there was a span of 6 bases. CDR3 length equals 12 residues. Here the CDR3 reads CASSLIGQPQHF. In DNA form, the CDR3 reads TGTGCCAGCAGTTTAATCGGGCAGCCCCAGCATTTT.

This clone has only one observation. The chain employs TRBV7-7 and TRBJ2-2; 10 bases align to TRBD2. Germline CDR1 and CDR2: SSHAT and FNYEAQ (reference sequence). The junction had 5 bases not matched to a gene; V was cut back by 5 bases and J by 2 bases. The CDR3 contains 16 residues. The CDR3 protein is CASSRKLAGNTGELFF. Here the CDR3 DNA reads TGTGCCAGCAGCCGTAAACTAGCGGGAAACACCGGGGAGCTGTTTTTT.

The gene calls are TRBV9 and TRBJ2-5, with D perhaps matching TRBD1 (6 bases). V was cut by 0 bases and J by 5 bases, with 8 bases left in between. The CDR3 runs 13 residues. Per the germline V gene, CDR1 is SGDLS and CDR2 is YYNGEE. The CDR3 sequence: CASSVGGRETQYF. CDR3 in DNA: TGTGCCAGCAGCGTAGGGGGGCGGGAGACCCAGTACTTC. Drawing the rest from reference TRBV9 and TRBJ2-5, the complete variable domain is DSGVTQTPKHLITATGQRVTLRCSPRSGDLSVYWYQQSLDQGLQFLIQYYNGEERAKGNILERFSAQQFPDLHSELNLSSLELGDSALYFCASSVGGRETQYFGPGTRLLVL.

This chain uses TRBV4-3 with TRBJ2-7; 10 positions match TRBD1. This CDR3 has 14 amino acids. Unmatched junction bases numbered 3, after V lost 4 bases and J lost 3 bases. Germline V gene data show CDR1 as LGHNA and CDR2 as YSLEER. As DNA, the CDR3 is TGCGCCAGCAGCCTGGACAGGGGGGGCTACGAGCAGTACTTC. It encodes CASSLDRGGYEQYF.

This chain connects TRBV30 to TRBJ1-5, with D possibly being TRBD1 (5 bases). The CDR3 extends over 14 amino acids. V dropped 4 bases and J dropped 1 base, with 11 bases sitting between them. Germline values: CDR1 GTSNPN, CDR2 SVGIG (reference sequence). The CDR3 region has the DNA TGTGCCTGGAACCTGGGACCCAGCAATCAGCCCCAGCATTTT. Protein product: CAWNLGPSNQPQHF.

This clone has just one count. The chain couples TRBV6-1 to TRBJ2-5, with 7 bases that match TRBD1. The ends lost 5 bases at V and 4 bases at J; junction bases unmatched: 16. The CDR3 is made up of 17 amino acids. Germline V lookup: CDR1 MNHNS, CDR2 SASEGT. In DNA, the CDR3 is TGTGCCAGCAGTAAAGTACCGCCGGGACAGCGACTAGAGACCCAGTACTTC. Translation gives CASSKVPPGQRLETQYF.

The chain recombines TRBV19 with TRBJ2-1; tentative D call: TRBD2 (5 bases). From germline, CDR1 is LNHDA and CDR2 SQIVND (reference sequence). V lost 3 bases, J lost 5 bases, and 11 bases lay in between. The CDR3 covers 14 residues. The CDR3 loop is CASSMWTDNNEQFF. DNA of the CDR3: TGTGCCAGTAGTATGTGGACTGATAACAATGAGCAGTTCTTC.

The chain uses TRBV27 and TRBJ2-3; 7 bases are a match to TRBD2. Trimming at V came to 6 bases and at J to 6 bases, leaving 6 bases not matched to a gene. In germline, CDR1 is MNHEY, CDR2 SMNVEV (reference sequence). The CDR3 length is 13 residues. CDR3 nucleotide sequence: TGTGCCAGCAGAAGGGAGGGTATCGATACGCAGTATTTT. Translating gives CASRREGIDTQYF.

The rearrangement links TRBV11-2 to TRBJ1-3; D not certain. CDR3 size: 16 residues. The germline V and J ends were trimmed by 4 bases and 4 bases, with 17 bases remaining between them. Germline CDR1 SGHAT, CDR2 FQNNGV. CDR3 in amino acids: CASSSSQYNRGNTIYF. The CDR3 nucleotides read TGTGCCAGCAGCTCATCCCAATATAATCGGGGAAACACCATATATTTT.

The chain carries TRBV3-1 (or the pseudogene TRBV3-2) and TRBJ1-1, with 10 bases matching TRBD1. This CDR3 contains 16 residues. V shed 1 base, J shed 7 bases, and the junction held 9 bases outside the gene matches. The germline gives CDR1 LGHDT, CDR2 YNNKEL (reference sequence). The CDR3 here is CASSQALDRGSFEAFF. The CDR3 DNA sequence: TGTGCCAGCAGCCAAGCATTGGACAGGGGGTCGTTTGAAGCTTTCTTT.

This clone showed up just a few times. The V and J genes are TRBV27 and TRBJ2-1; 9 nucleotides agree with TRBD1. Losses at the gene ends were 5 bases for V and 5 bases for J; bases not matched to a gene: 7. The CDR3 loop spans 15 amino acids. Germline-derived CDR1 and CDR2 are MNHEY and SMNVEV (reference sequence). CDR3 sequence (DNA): TGTGCCAGCAGTCCACAGGGGGCGATGGACAATGAGCAGTTCTTC. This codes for CASSPQGAMDNEQFF.

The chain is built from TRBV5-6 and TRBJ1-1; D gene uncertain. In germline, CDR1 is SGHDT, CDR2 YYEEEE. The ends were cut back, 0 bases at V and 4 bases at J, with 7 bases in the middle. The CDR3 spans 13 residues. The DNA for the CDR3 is TGTGCCAGCAGCTTGGTCCGGGTCACTGAAGCTTTCTTT. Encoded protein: CASSLVRVTEAFF. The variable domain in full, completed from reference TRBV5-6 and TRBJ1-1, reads DAGVTQSPTHLIKTRGQQVTLRCSPKSGHDTVSWYQQALGQGPQFIFQYYEEEERQRGNFPDRFSGHQFPNYSSELNVNALLLGDSALYLCASSLVRVTEAFFGQGTRLTVV.

The CDR3 sequence: CASRDRLNLDTGELFF. CDR3 nucleotide sequence: TGTGCCAGCAGGGACAGGCTAAACCTGGACACCGGGGAGCTGTTTTTT. This chain joins TRBV2 and TRBJ2-2, with 7 bases lining up with TRBD1. The CDR3 runs 16 residues. V dropped 6 bases and J dropped 3; count of bases not matched to a gene: 10. CDR1 and CDR2 from the germline V gene are SNHLY and FYNNEI.